The 30 T cell receptor beta chains below come from one sample, sequenced in a study of breast tumors, draining lymph nodes, adjacent tissues. TCRdb analysed the multiplex PCR reads with MiXCR anew, one entry per CDR3 protein. This table holds about 35,000 distinct CDR3 sequences, about 36% found once. The specimen was breast tumor tissue. These receptors came from a female donor with breast cancer. Some clones in this sample may be carry-over from other donors' samples.

This clonotype showed up many times. The rearrangement uses TRBV19 and TRBJ2-5, with 9 positions matching TRBD1. The germline gives CDR1 LNHDA, CDR2 SQIVND (reference sequence). V lost 5 bases to trimming and J lost 5 bases; unmatched junction nucleotides: 9. The CDR3 totals 15 residues. The CDR3, as DNA: TGTGCCAGTAGTGCAATTACAGGGGGCGCGGAGACCCAGTACTTC. This gives the protein CASSAITGGAETQYF.

This clonotype was picked up a small number of times. V gene TRBV20-1 combines with J gene TRBJ2-6; no reliable D call. The germline V and J ends were trimmed by 6 bases and 0 bases, with 9 bases remaining between them. This CDR3 spans 14 amino acids. The V gene's germline CDR1 is DFQATT and CDR2 SNEGSKA (reference sequence). The CDR3 DNA sequence: TGCAGTGCCTTTGGCGGCTCTGGGGCCAACGTCCTGACTTTC. Translating it yields CSAFGGSGANVLTF.

The rearrangement joins TRBV7-3 to TRBJ2-3, with TRBD2 matching 12 bases. This CDR3 region has 17 residues. Looked up from germline, CDR1 is SGHTA and CDR2 is FQGTGA. V was clipped by 4 bases and J by 4 bases; unmatched bases: 9. As DNA, the CDR3 is TGTGCCAGCAGCTCCTTAACTAGCGGGAGGACAGCAGATACGCAGTATTTT. It yields the protein CASSSLTSGRTADTQYF.

This rearrangement joins TRBV7-6 to TRBJ2-5, with D unclear. V lost 5 bases, J lost 2 bases, and 12 bases lay in between. Germline CDR1 is SGHVS and CDR2 is FNYEAQ. The CDR3 consists of 14 residues. CDR3: CASSPSSLQETQYF. The CDR3 DNA sequence: TGTGCCAGCAGCCCCTCAAGCCTTCAAGAGACCCAGTACTTC.

This clonotype was counted at least ten times. The chain couples TRBV20-1 to TRBJ2-7; perhaps TRBD2 as D (7 bases). The V end was cut by 6 bases, the J end by 4 bases, with 16 bases between. The CDR3 sequence is 13 residues long. Germline V lookup: CDR1 DFQATT, CDR2 SNEGSKA (reference sequence). The CDR3 spells CSASVGGGYEQYF. The CDR3 DNA is TGCAGTGCCTCGGTAGGGGGGGGGTACGAGCAGTACTTC.

The chain uses TRBV6-6 and TRBJ2-3, with 7 bases lining up with TRBD2. J was trimmed by 4 bases and V by 6 bases; bases with no gene match: 22. This CDR3 has 19 residues. Germline CDR1 reads MNHNY; CDR2 reads SVGAGI (reference sequence). The CDR3 DNA is TGTGCCAGCAGCTCCCTCAATGTCCCTGGCGGGAGTAGTGCAGATACGCAGTATTTT. It encodes CASSSLNVPGGSSADTQYF.

The V call is TRBV18, the J call TRBJ2-3; D remains unclear. The CDR3 extends over 14 amino acids. CDR1 and CDR2 (germline): KGHSH, LQKENI. Between the trimmed V and J ends, which lost 0 bases and 2 bases, there was a span of 6 bases. CDR3 DNA sequence: TGTGCCAGCTCACCACCCTCACTCACAGATACGCAGTATTTT. It translates to CASSPPSLTDTQYF.

In its sample, this clonotype was seen many times. V usage is TRBV7-9 and J usage is TRBJ2-1; 9 bases agree with TRBD1. With V trimmed by 5 bases and J by 7 bases, 9 bases remained unmatched. CDR1 and CDR2 (germline): SEHNR, FQNEAQ (reference sequence). The CDR3 covers 15 residues. CDR3 amino acids: CASSLSGTGFNEQFF. The CDR3 DNA reads as TGTGCCAGCAGCCTCTCCGGGACAGGGTTTAATGAGCAGTTCTTC.

Many counts were recorded for this clonotype. V is TRBV11-2 and J is TRBJ2-2, with 7 bases that match TRBD2. Germline values: CDR1 SGHAT, CDR2 FQNNGV. There are 14 residues in the CDR3. V lost 1 base to trimming and J lost 6 bases; unmatched junction nucleotides: 2. The CDR3 is CASSLVAGAGELFF. CDR3 coding DNA: TGTGCCAGCAGCTTAGTCGCGGGAGCCGGGGAGCTGTTTTTT. The full variable domain, rest sourced from reference TRBV11-2 and TRBJ2-2, is EAGVAQSPRYKIIEKRQSVAFWCNPISGHATLYWYQQILGQGPKLLIQFQNNGVVDDSQLPKDRFSAERLKGVDSTLKIQPAKLEDSAVYLCASSLVAGAGELFFGEGSRLTVL.

This clonotype appeared many times. V gene TRBV10-2 combines with J gene TRBJ2-5, with D possibly called TRBD1 or TRBD2 (6 bases each). The CDR3 consists of 13 residues. V shed 4 bases and J shed 7 bases, with 13 bases lying between them. Germline CDR1 WSHSY, CDR2 SAAADI. CDR3 nucleotides: TGCGCCAGCAGTGGTGGGGGGCGGGGGACCCAGTACTTC. Its protein product is CASSGGGRGTQYF.

In the case of this clonotype: The DNA is left out, because the CDR3 cannot be placed on it with certainty; the CDR3 is given as TCRdb lists it. J is TRBJ2-7 and V is TRBV7-9; the table's D gene call, TRBD1, was not cross checked with the DNA. A total of 20 residues make up the CDR3, ends included. Germline CDR1 SEHNR, CDR2 FQNEAQ (reference sequence). The CDR3 sequence: CASSFYICSARDPHSYEQYF.

On this clonotype itself: Possible read error: a much larger clone is one base away. The CDR3 end shows no conserved phenylalanine or tryptophan, and so a read error is likely. CDR3: CASSEGDRERSPLHS. For the CDR3, the DNA is TGTGCCAGCAGTGAAGGGGACAGGGAAAGGTCACCCCTCCACTCT. The chain has TRBV6-1 and TRBJ1-6, with TRBD1 identical over 9 bases. Germline loops: CDR1 MNHNS, CDR2 SASEGT. The ends lost 1 base at V and 10 bases at J; junction bases unmatched: 5. This CDR3 comprises 15 residues.

This clonotype was observed many times. The chain couples TRBV12-3 or TRBV12-4 to TRBJ2-1; 12 bases agree with TRBD2. Trimming cost V 2 bases and J 8 bases; bases outside gene matches: 4. The CDR3 has 15 amino acids. The chain's CDR3 is CASSLPTSGRDEQFF. The DNA for the CDR3 is TGTGCCAGCAGTTTACCGACTAGCGGGAGAGATGAGCAGTTCTTC.

V usage is TRBV9 and J usage is TRBJ2-4; D tentatively reads TRBD1 or TRBD2 (6 bases each). V was trimmed by 4 bases and J by 1 base, leaving 9 bases between them. Germline CDR1 and CDR2: SGDLS and YYNGEE. The CDR3 is 14 amino acids. CDR3 region: CASSRGGAKNIQYF. For the CDR3, the DNA is TGTGCCAGCAGCAGAGGGGGGGCCAAAAACATTCAGTACTTC.

This clonotype occurred many times. V and J are TRBV2 and TRBJ2-7, with 7 bases that match TRBD2. The V and J ends lost 3 bases and 2 bases, in that order; junction bases with no gene match: 7. CDR3 length: 15 residues. From germline, CDR1 is SNHLY and CDR2 FYNNEI. The CDR3 DNA is TGTGCCAGCAGTGACCTCCTAGCGGCAGCCTACGAGCAGTACTTC. Translating it yields CASSDLLAAAYEQYF. The variable domain in full, with the rest retrieved from reference TRBV2 and TRBJ2-7, is EPEVTQTPSHQVTQMGQEVILRCVPISNHLYFYWYRQILGQKVEFLVSFYNNEISEKSEIFDDQFSVERPDGSNFTLKIRSTKLEDSAMYFCASSDLLAAAYEQYFGPGTRLTVT.

This chain links TRBV30 with TRBJ2-5; the match to TRBD1 covers 11 bases. Per the germline V gene, CDR1 is GTSNPN and CDR2 is SVGIG (reference sequence). V trimming: 2 bases; J trimming: 5 bases; junction bases outside the gene matches: 4. The CDR3 has 14 residues. DNA of the CDR3: TGTGCCTGGAGTCTTGGACAGGGGGCGGAGACCCAGTACTTC. This sequence encodes CAWSLGQGAETQYF.

The chain combines TRBV7-9 with TRBJ1-4; 7 bases are a match to TRBD1. The CDR3 runs to 14 residues. The germline gives CDR1 SEHNR, CDR2 FQNEAQ (reference sequence). Unmatched junction bases numbered 4, after V lost 5 bases and J lost 4 bases. DNA of the CDR3: TGTGCCAGCAGCGCCGGGACAGATAATGAAAAACTGTTTTTT. Protein sequence: CASSAGTDNEKLFF.

This clonotype was recorded at least ten times. CDR3 nucleotides: TGTGCCAGCAGTAAGACCGGCCTTAATTCACCCCTCCACTTT. This sequence encodes CASSKTGLNSPLHF. The V gene is TRBV28, the J gene TRBJ1-6, with D uncertain. In germline, CDR1 is MDHEN, CDR2 SYDVKM. Trimming shortened V by 5 bases and J by 6 bases, and 11 bases separated the two germline ends. The CDR3 has 14 amino acids.

This clonotype was found once. Since a much larger clone is just one base distant, this may be a read error. In DNA form, the CDR3 reads TGTGCCTGCACCTTAGACGGAGGGGAGACCCAGTACTTC. It yields the protein CACTLDGGETQYF. V is TRBV12-3 or TRBV12-4 and J is TRBJ2-5; D is perhaps TRBD2 (6 bases). V shed 11 bases and J shed 5 bases, with 18 bases lying between them. The CDR3 covers 13 residues.

This sequence joins TRBV6-1 and TRBJ2-1; the match to TRBD2 covers 11 bases. V trimming: 5 bases; J trimming: 2 bases; junction bases outside the gene matches: 5. The CDR3 runs to 16 residues. Germline values: CDR1 MNHNS, CDR2 SASEGT. The CDR3 sequence: CASSIALAGAYNEQFF. The CDR3 DNA reads TGTGCCAGCAGTATTGCACTAGCGGGAGCCTACAATGAGCAGTTCTTC.

Note on this clonotype: A much bigger clone sits one base away, suggesting this may be a read error. The gene calls are TRBV19 and TRBJ2-2; perhaps TRBD2 as D (7 bases). V lost 10 bases, J lost 6 bases, and 18 bases lay in between. The CDR3 is made up of 14 amino acids. CDR1 and CDR2 from the germline V gene are LNHDA and SQIVND (reference sequence). The CDR3 here is CATAPRGGPGELFF. DNA for the CDR3: TGTGCCACCGCCCCCCGCGGGGGCCCCGGGGAGCTGTTTTTT.

About this clonotype: A read error may explain this, as a much larger clone is one base away. The chain couples TRBV7-2 to TRBJ2-5, with 7 bases that match TRBD2. This CDR3 comprises 14 residues. The ends lost 4 bases at V and 5 bases at J; junction bases unmatched: 7. CDR1 is SGHTA, CDR2 FQGNSA, per germline. The CDR3 sequence is CASSSGLTTETQYF. CDR3 coding DNA: TGTGCCAGCAGCTCGGGACTAACGACGGAGACCCAGTACTTC.

This clonotype was recorded at least ten times. A junction end diverges from the germline sequence, so it may reflect a read error. The DNA for the CDR3 is TGCGCCAGCAGCTTGGTGGGAGGTTCACTCCTCCACTTT. Residues: CASSLVGGSLLHF. The rearrangement links TRBV5-1 to TRBJ1-6; D remains unclear. Germline V gene lookup returns CDR1 SGHRS and CDR2 YFSETQ. CDR3 length: 13 residues.

Regarding this clonotype: A junction end diverges from the germline sequence, so it may reflect a read error. The genes are TRBV20-1 and TRBJ2-7, with TRBD1 identical over 8 bases. The CDR3 runs to 13 residues. CDR1 is DFQATT, CDR2 SNEGSKA, per germline (reference sequence). The CDR3 region is CSASGAGGSPAKF. The CDR3 nucleotides read TGCAGTGCGTCCGGGGCAGGGGGCTCCCCGGCCAAATTC.

This clonotype was counted ten times or more. CDR3 in DNA: TGTGCCACCGGGCCCTACGAGCAGTACTTC. Protein product: CATGPYEQYF. The V call is TRBV6-6, the J call TRBJ2-7; D remains unclear. Germline V gene sequence: CDR1 MNHNY, CDR2 SVGAGI (reference sequence). V dropped 10 bases and J dropped 2 bases, with 6 bases sitting between them. This CDR3 has 10 residues.

In its sample, this clonotype was seen many times. This sequence joins TRBV7-9 and TRBJ2-2; D is ambiguous. V lost 4 bases, J lost 4 bases, and 16 bases lay in between. Germline V gene sequence: CDR1 SEHNR, CDR2 FQNEAQ (reference sequence). This CDR3 spans 16 amino acids. The CDR3 nucleotides are TGTGCCAGCAGCTACCAAACTCATCCGAGCACCGGGGAGCTGTTTTTT. As protein: CASSYQTHPSTGELFF.

This clonotype was seen ten or more times. The rearrangement links TRBV6-6 to TRBJ1-4; 8 bases are shared with TRBD1. CDR3 length: 17 residues. J gave up 0 bases and V 4 bases, and 7 bases lay outside the gene matches. The germline V gene has CDR1 MNHNY and CDR2 SVGAGI (reference sequence). As DNA, the CDR3 is TGTGCCAGCAGTTCCCCGGACAGGGATGCAACTAATGAAAAACTGTTTTTT. Its translation: CASSSPDRDATNEKLFF.

Many counts were recorded for this clonotype. The chain couples TRBV7-2 to TRBJ2-7; possibly TRBD1 for D (5 bases). The V end lost 2 bases, the J end lost 4 bases, and 12 bases lay between the germline ends. CDR3 length: 14 amino acids. CDR1 is SGHTA and CDR2 is FQGNSA in the germline V gene. The CDR3 reads CASSLNSGLYEQYF. The CDR3 DNA reads TGTGCCAGCAGCTTAAACTCAGGGCTTTACGAGCAGTACTTC.

Turning to this clonotype: This could be a read error, since a much larger clone is one nucleotide away. The V gene is TRBV6-1, the J gene TRBJ2-7; 7 bases align to TRBD1. The CDR3 contains 14 residues. CDR1 and CDR2 from the germline V gene are MNHNS and SASEGT. V trimming: 8 bases; J trimming: 4 bases; junction bases outside the gene matches: 11. CDR3 DNA sequence: TGTGCCAGCCGGGCGAGCAGGGGGACATACGAGCAGTACTTC. Its translation is CASRASRGTYEQYF.

As concerns this clonotype: A much larger clone is a single base away; this may be a read error. The chain recombines TRBV11-3 with TRBJ2-1; 14 bases line up with TRBD2. The germline V gene has CDR1 SGHNT and CDR2 YENEEA. CDR3 size: 16 residues. The CDR3 region has the DNA TGTGCCAGCAGGCCTAGGACTAGCGGGAGGTCCAATGCGCAGTTCTTC. It yields the protein CASRPRTSGRSNAQFF. The complete variable domain, with remaining parts taken from reference TRBV11-3 and TRBJ2-1, reads EAGVVQSPRYKIIEKKQPVAFWCNPISGHNTLYWYLQNLGQGPELLIRYENEEAVDDSQLPKDRFSAERLKGVDSTLKIQPAELGDSAVYLCASRPRTSGRSNAQFFGPGTRLTVL.